One sample yielded the 7 T cell receptor beta chains listed below, sequenced in a study of regulatory T cells in long-lasting Graves disease. Time point: persistent/refractory GD, antithyroid drugs over 5 years with positive TRAb. Extracted RNA from PBMCs served as the source of the TCR library. CDR3 regions were amplified by Arm-PCR using iRepertoire HTBI primers to build TCR beta libraries. From the multiplex PCR reads, TCRdb called clonotypes with MiXCR, one entry per CDR3 protein. The table includes 420,000 or so distinct CDR3 sequences, about a quarter detected once. The material sequenced was peripheral blood mononuclear cells (PBMCs), taken when the disease was refractory, from a patient treated with antithyroid drugs. All receptors derive from a female donor with Graves disease.

A single count supports this clonotype. One end of the junction varies from germline; a read error may be responsible. J is TRBJ1-2 and V is TRBV5-1; the D is unclear. The germline CDR1 and CDR2 sequences are SGHRS and YFSETQ. The CDR3 spans 13 residues. DNA for the CDR3: TGTGCCAGCAGCCCTCTCACCTTCTATGGCTACACCTTC. Encoded protein: CASSPLTFYGYTF.

The rearrangement joins TRBV6-6 to TRBJ2-5; 16 bases line up with TRBD2. CDR1 and CDR2 (germline): MNHNY, SVGAGI (reference sequence). The ends lost 0 bases at V and 2 bases at J; junction bases unmatched: 6. The CDR3 consists of 19 residues. The DNA of the CDR3 is TGTGCCAGCAGTTACTCGTCTGGGACTAGCGGGAGGGGACAAGAGACCCAGTACTTC. Residues: CASSYSSGTSGRGQETQYF.

This clonotype was seen at least ten times. The chain uses TRBV11-2 and TRBJ2-7; D not certain. The CDR3 is 14 amino acids. The germline V gene has CDR1 SGHAT and CDR2 FQNNGV. V dropped 3 bases and J dropped 3 bases, with 12 bases sitting between them. Here the CDR3 reads CASSFSIPFYEQYF. The CDR3, as DNA: TGTGCCAGCAGCTTTTCAATACCCTTCTACGAGCAGTACTTC.

This chain uses TRBV20-1 with TRBJ2-7; 14 nucleotides align to TRBD2. This CDR3 has 16 residues. The V segment lost 5 bases and the J segment 5 bases; nucleotides outside the gene matches: 11. The V gene's germline CDR1 is DFQATT and CDR2 SNEGSKA (reference sequence). The CDR3, as DNA: TGCAGTGCTCCCGGACTAGCGGGAGGACGGAACGACGAGCAGTACTTC. Encoded protein: CSAPGLAGGRNDEQYF.

In its sample, this clonotype was seen many times. The V call is TRBV20-1, the J call TRBJ1-4; no clear D. V dropped 7 bases and J dropped 4 bases, with 13 bases sitting between them. Germline V gene sequence: CDR1 DFQATT, CDR2 SNEGSKA (reference sequence). This CDR3 is built from 13 residues. CDR3 coding DNA: TGCAGTGGTAGGATGGGGTATAATGAAAAACTGTTTTTT. The encoded protein is CSGRMGYNEKLFF.

Turning to this clonotype: A much larger clone lies a single base off, so this may be a read error. The V and J genes are TRBV3-1 and TRBJ1-1, with no clear D. The germline V and J ends were trimmed by 3 bases and 6 bases, with 5 bases remaining between them. CDR1 and CDR2 (germline): LGHDT, YNNKEL (reference sequence). The CDR3 has 11 amino acids. The CDR3 here is CASSHEAEAFF. The CDR3 DNA follows: TGTGCCAGCAGCCACGAAGCTGAAGCTTTCTTT.

This chain links TRBV20-1 with TRBJ1-6, with D possibly being TRBD1 (5 bases). Germline CDR1 and CDR2: DFQATT and SNEGSKA (reference sequence). The CDR3 spans 13 residues. Trimming removed 6 bases from V and 5 bases from J, with 11 bases in between. In DNA, the CDR3 is TGCAGTGCCGGGACGCAAGATAATTCACCCCTCCACTTT. Translated, it gives CSAGTQDNSPLHF.